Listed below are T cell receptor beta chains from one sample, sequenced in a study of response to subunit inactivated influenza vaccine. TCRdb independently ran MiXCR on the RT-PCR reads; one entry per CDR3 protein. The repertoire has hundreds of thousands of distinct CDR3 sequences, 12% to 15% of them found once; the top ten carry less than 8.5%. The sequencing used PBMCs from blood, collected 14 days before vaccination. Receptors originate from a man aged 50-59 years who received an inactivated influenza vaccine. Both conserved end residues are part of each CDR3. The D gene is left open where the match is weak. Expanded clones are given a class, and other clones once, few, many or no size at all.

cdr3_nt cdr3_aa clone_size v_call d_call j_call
TGCGCCAGCAGTCCGATTTCCGGGACTAGCGGGCATGAGCAGTTCTTC CASSPISGTSGHEQFF NA TRBV5-1 TRBD2 TRBJ2-1
TGTGCCAGCAGCCCCGGAGGGGAGGTTAGCGTCCTGACTTTC CASSPGGEVSVLTF many TRBV12-3/TRBV12-4 NA TRBJ2-6
TGTGCCAGCAGCCAACCGCTGGCAGTGGATACGCAGTATTTT CASSQPLAVDTQYF few TRBV3-1 NA TRBJ2-3
TGTGCCAGCAGCCCTCGCCCCGGGGGGGGCACAGATACGCAGTATTTT CASSPRPGGGTDTQYF NA TRBV9 TRBD2 TRBJ2-3
TGCGCCAGCAGTCCACGGACTAGCGGGCACTACAATGAGCAGTTCTTC CASSPRTSGHYNEQFF NA TRBV5-1 TRBD2 TRBJ2-1
TGTGCCACCAGTGATAGCACAGGGAGTTCGCAGTATTTT CATSDSTGSSQYF NA TRBV24-1 NA TRBJ2-3
TGTGCCAGCAGTCTTCTAGCGGTAGCCAAAAACATTCAGTACTTC CASSLLAVAKNIQYF NA TRBV12-3/TRBV12-4 TRBD2 TRBJ2-4
TGCAGTGCTAGACCCTCCTACGAGCAGTACTTC CSARPSYEQYF NA TRBV20-1 NA TRBJ2-7
TGCGCCAGCTCGGAACAACTCCAAGAGACCCAGTACTTC CASSEQLQETQYF few TRBV5-1 NA TRBJ2-5
TGCGCCAGCAGCCAAGAGGAAGGGGGGTGGACTGAAGCTTTCTTT CASSQEEGGWTEAFF many TRBV4-3 NA TRBJ1-1
TGTGCCAGCAGCCAAGAATGGGGACAGAGCTATCAGCCCCAGCATTTT CASSQEWGQSYQPQHF NA TRBV4-2 TRBD1 TRBJ1-5
TGTGCCAGCAGCTTAGCGGGGGCTAGCACTGAAGCTTTCTTT CASSLAGASTEAFF few TRBV7-9 NA TRBJ1-1
TGTGCCACCAGCCGTCAAAAGAACACTGAAGCTTTCTTT CATSRQKNTEAFF NA TRBV15 NA TRBJ1-1
TGCGCCAGCAGCTTGGGACAGACGGAGACCGGGGAGCTGTTTTTT CASSLGQTETGELFF many TRBV5-1 NA TRBJ2-2
TGTGCCAGCAGCCCGACGATATCAGGGGGCGCGGGCAATCAGCCCCAGCATTTT CASSPTISGGAGNQPQHF few TRBV3-1 TRBD1 TRBJ1-5
TGTGCCAGCAGGGGTGACCCCGGCCACGAGCAGTACTTC CASRGDPGHEQYF few TRBV6-1 NA TRBJ2-7
TGTGCCAGCAGTTTGGTCGGACAGGTCAGCTCCTACGAGCAGTACTTC CASSLVGQVSSYEQYF NA TRBV28 TRBD1 TRBJ2-7
TGCGCCAGCAATCCCGGGGCGGGAACCCAAGAGACCCAGTACTTC CASNPGAGTQETQYF few TRBV5-1 NA TRBJ2-5
TGTGCCAGCAGCCCCACGGTGATCACTGAAGCTTTCTTT CASSPTVITEAFF NA TRBV4-2 NA TRBJ1-1
TGTGCCATCAGTGGTGGGCAGGCAGATACGCAGTATTTT CAISGGQADTQYF few TRBV10-3 NA TRBJ2-3
TGCAGCGTTGAAGTTGGGGCCGGCCTTGTAGATACGCAGTATTTT CSVEVGAGLVDTQYF few TRBV29-1 NA TRBJ2-3
TGTGCCAGCAGTGCCGAAGTCACCGGGGAGCTGTTTTTT CASSAEVTGELFF many TRBV2 NA TRBJ2-2
TGTGCCAGCAGTTCTAGGATCAATTCACCCCTCCACTTT CASSSRINSPLHF NA TRBV28 NA TRBJ1-6
TGCAGCATAGGACTAGCGGGAGGGGAGACCCAGTACTTC CSIGLAGGETQYF NA TRBV29-1 TRBD2 TRBJ2-5
TGTGCCAGCACCGCCGACAGAGACTTCAATCAGCCCCAGCATTTT CASTADRDFNQPQHF NA TRBV6-2/TRBV6-3 NA TRBJ1-5
TGTGCCAGCAGTGGGTTTGAGCAGTTCTTC CASSGFEQFF NA TRBV25-1 NA TRBJ2-1
TGTGCCAGCAGTCTCACTAGCGGGGGGCAGGGGGAGACCCAGTACTTC CASSLTSGGQGETQYF NA TRBV12-3/TRBV12-4 TRBD2 TRBJ2-5
TGTGCCAGCAGTTACTCCTTGCAGGGGGCGAATCAGCCCCAGCATTTT CASSYSLQGANQPQHF few TRBV6-5 TRBD1 TRBJ1-5
TGTGCCAGCAGCCCAAGGAGACTGCAGGACACCGGGGAGCTGTTTTTT CASSPRRLQDTGELFF few TRBV6-1 NA TRBJ2-2
TGCGCCAGCAGCCAACTTGGACAGAGCACAGATACGCAGTATTTT CASSQLGQSTDTQYF few TRBV4-3 NA TRBJ2-3
TGCGCCAGCAGCCGAACTATAGGGGGGGAGCTGTTTTTT CASSRTIGGELFF NA TRBV5-1 NA TRBJ2-2
TGTGCCAGCAGCTTGTGGGGCAGAACTAATGAAAAACTGTTTTTT CASSLWGRTNEKLFF NA TRBV5-6 NA TRBJ1-4
TGTGCCAGCAGCCCAATCCGGGATGAGCAGTTCTTC CASSPIRDEQFF NA TRBV7-3 NA TRBJ2-1
TGTGCCAGCAGTACGGGACAGGGAAATGATCAGCCCCAGCATTTT CASSTGQGNDQPQHF NA TRBV6-1 TRBD1 TRBJ1-5
TGCGCCAGCAGGATGGGACAGAACACTGAAGCTTTCTTT CASRMGQNTEAFF NA TRBV5-1 NA TRBJ1-1
TGCGCCAGCAGTTACTCCGGGTTACGGGATCAGCCCCAGCATTTT CASSYSGLRDQPQHF NA TRBV5-1 NA TRBJ1-5
TGTGCCAGCAGCGTAAGAGCGGGGCGGAACACTGAAGCTTTCTTT CASSVRAGRNTEAFF NA TRBV9 NA TRBJ1-1
TGTGCCAGCCACGGCCGGGGGCCCCAGCATTTT CASHGRGPQHF few TRBV6-2/TRBV6-3 NA TRBJ1-5
TGTGCCAGCAGCCCCTCCGCAGCGGGAGTTACTGATACGCAGTATTTT CASSPSAAGVTDTQYF NA TRBV3-1 TRBD2 TRBJ2-3
TGTGCCAGCAGCGTCCATACAGGGGCAGCTGAAGCTTTCTTT CASSVHTGAAEAFF NA TRBV9 TRBD1 TRBJ1-1
TGTGCCAGCAGCCCCCAGGGAGCCTACAATGAGCAGTTCTTC CASSPQGAYNEQFF many TRBV2 NA TRBJ2-1